This entry is about one T cell receptor (beta chain). This sample is drawn from a study of blood T cell repertoires in COVID-19. About the study: COVID-19 samples collected from the United States, Italy and Spain covered acute and convalescent phases. T cells, B-cell-depleted T cells, or PBMCs provided the cDNA or gDNA that served as material.

Per the original methods: By means of reference gene primer amplification, nucleated cell counts were estimated. The table came from immunoSEQ multiplex PCR; TCRdb's copy has only in-frame clones and leaves some out. V, J and clone size are those of that table, while D and trimming were read from the DNA. This sample has about 52,000 clones, with over 85% found just once. This CDR3 region has 16 residues. CDR1 and CDR2 from the germline V gene are KGHSH and LQKENI. With 6 bases clipped from V and 0 bases from J, the junction kept 6 bases outside the gene matches. The rearrangement uses TRBV18 and TRBJ2-2, with 8 nucleotides matching TRBD2. Sequencing input: peripheral blood. The TCR comes from a man older than 75 with active or convalescent COVID-19. The CDR3 coding sequence is TGTGCCAGCTCGCCCCGGGGGGGCGCGAACACCGGGGAGCTGTTTTTT. Protein product: CASSPRGGANTGELFF.